What follows are 30 T cell receptor beta chains derived from one specimen sequenced in a study of cytomegalovirus exposure and HLA in healthy donors. Vbeta (60) and Jbeta (13) primers were used in the PCR. The table came from immunoSEQ multiplex PCR; TCRdb's copy has only in-frame clones and leaves some out. The sample holds some 150,000 clones, about 83% seen once. Sequenced material: PBMCs. These receptors originate from a woman aged 40 to 50 in good health and CMV-seronegative.

The rearrangement joins TRBV10-1 to TRBJ2-7; 9 bases line up with TRBD2. This CDR3 is 14 amino acids long. J gave up 3 bases and V 4 bases, and 4 bases lay outside the gene matches. Germline V gene lookup returns CDR1 WNHNN and CDR2 SYGVQD (reference sequence). CDR3 protein: CASSVGSGGYEQYF. CDR3 DNA sequence: TGCGCCAGCAGTGTTGGTAGCGGGGGCTACGAGCAGTACTTC.

This clone was detected a few times. The chain couples TRBV2 to TRBJ2-2; 10 bases align to TRBD2. Germline trimming cut 2 bases from V and 0 bases from J; bases unmatched to any gene: 9. The CDR3 is 19 residues long. CDR1 and CDR2 (germline): SNHLY, FYNNEI. CDR3 DNA sequence: TGTGCCAGCAGTGAACTTCCTAGCGGGGGACTCGCGAACACCGGGGAGCTGTTTTTT. Residues: CASSELPSGGLANTGELFF.

The J gene is TRBJ2-5, the V gene TRBV6-1; 8 bases are a match to TRBD2. V lost 8 bases and J lost 2; bases outside the gene matches: 7. CDR1 MNHNS and CDR2 SASEGT come from the germline V gene. This CDR3 has 14 residues. CDR3: CASGRTSPQETQYF. CDR3 in DNA: TGTGCCAGCGGACGGACTAGCCCTCAAGAGACCCAGTACTTC.

The genes are TRBV6-1 and TRBJ1-2; the D gene is possibly TRBD1 (6 bases). The germline V gene encodes CDR1 MNHNS and CDR2 SASEGT. V shed 3 bases and J shed 4 bases, with 6 bases lying between them. The CDR3 totals 12 residues. CDR3 amino acids: CASSDRGYGYTF. The DNA for the CDR3 is TGTGCCAGCAGTGACAGGGGCTATGGCTACACCTTC.

The chain recombines TRBV4-1 with TRBJ2-3; unclear D gene. Looked up from germline, CDR1 is MGHRA and CDR2 is YSYEKL. V gave up 1 base and J gave up 0 bases, with 8 bases separating them. The CDR3 sequence is 15 residues long. The CDR3 DNA follows: TGCGCCAGCAGCCAAGTTAGCACCAGCACAGATACGCAGTATTTT. Its protein is CASSQVSTSTDTQYF.

The chain recombines TRBV7-9 with TRBJ2-5; D uncertain. The CDR3 runs 13 residues. The ends were cut back, 3 bases at V and 1 base at J, with 6 bases in the middle. Germline V lookup: CDR1 SEHNR, CDR2 FQNEAQ (reference sequence). CDR3 sequence reads: CASSFKLQETQYF. The CDR3 region has the DNA TGTGCCAGCAGCTTCAAACTCCAAGAGACCCAGTACTTC.

This clone was observed a few times. V and J are TRBV29-1 and TRBJ1-2, with 10 bases fitting TRBD1. J lost 6 bases, V lost 0 bases, and 7 bases had no gene match. In germline, CDR1 is SQVTM, CDR2 ANQGSEA. The CDR3 contains 15 residues. The CDR3 region is CSVEDWAGTGDGYTF. CDR3 nucleotide sequence: TGCAGCGTTGAAGATTGGGCCGGGACAGGGGATGGCTACACCTTC.

The rearrangement uses TRBV29-1 and TRBJ2-1; 14 bases line up with TRBD2. V lost 4 bases, J lost 12 bases, and 11 bases stayed unmatched. Germline V gene data show CDR1 as SQVTM and CDR2 as ANQGSEA. This CDR3 spans 15 amino acids. Written as DNA, the CDR3 is TGCAGCGTTGGTCCGACTAGCGGGAGGGCCGTAGGGCAGTTCTTC. Amino acids: CSVGPTSGRAVGQFF.

This clone has only a few counts. The chain couples TRBV6-1 to TRBJ1-1; the match to TRBD1 covers 7 bases. Looked up from germline, CDR1 is MNHNS and CDR2 is SASEGT. V lost 5 bases to trimming and J lost 3 bases; unmatched junction nucleotides: 6. The CDR3 length is 14 residues. This CDR3 reads CASSSRQGHTEAFF. Written as DNA, the CDR3 is TGTGCCAGCAGTTCCCGACAGGGACACACTGAAGCTTTCTTT.

The rearrangement joins TRBV27 to TRBJ1-2, with D possibly being TRBD1 (5 bases). CDR1 and CDR2 from the germline V gene are MNHEY and SMNVEV (reference sequence). The CDR3 runs 14 residues. Between the trimmed V and J ends, which lost 3 bases and 4 bases, there was a span of 12 bases. In DNA, the CDR3 is TGTGCCAGCAGTTTCGTCGACAGCATCTATGGCTACACCTTC. Amino acids: CASSFVDSIYGYTF.

V is TRBV30 and J is TRBJ2-3, with D uncertain. The CDR3 sequence is 16 residues long. V was trimmed by 2 bases and J by 2 bases, leaving 17 bases between them. Per germline, CDR1 GTSNPN and CDR2 SVGIG (reference sequence). The CDR3 here is CAWSSLRSGFTDTQYF. The CDR3 nucleotides are TGTGCCTGGAGTTCTCTTCGCTCCGGGTTCACAGATACGCAGTATTTT.

The CDR3 sequence: CASSPRPLAGGPLSEQFF. The DNA for the CDR3 is TGTGCCAGCAGCCCGAGGCCCCTAGCGGGAGGGCCGCTAAGTGAGCAGTTCTTC. The chain recombines TRBV7-2 with TRBJ2-1; 12 bases line up with TRBD2. The CDR3 spans 18 residues. Per the germline V gene, CDR1 is SGHTA and CDR2 is FQGNSA. The trim removed 5 bases at V and 9 bases at J, leaving 17 bases unmatched.

CDR3 nucleotide sequence: TGTGCCAGCAGCCCAATGGGCGACAGGGGGTACGAGCAGTACTTC. The encoded protein is CASSPMGDRGYEQYF. The chain carries TRBV5-4 and TRBJ2-7; 9 bases agree with TRBD1. V lost 4 bases to trimming and J lost 4 bases; unmatched junction nucleotides: 9. The V gene's germline CDR1 is SGHNT and CDR2 YYREEE (reference sequence). The CDR3 has 15 residues.

The chain carries TRBV30 and TRBJ1-6, with D perhaps matching TRBD1 (5 bases). Trimming stripped 3 bases from V and 7 bases from J, with 10 bases between. CDR1 GTSNPN and CDR2 SVGIG come from the germline V gene (reference sequence). This CDR3 has 13 amino acids. The CDR3 coding sequence is TGTGCCTGGAGGGAGGGGCGGAATTCACCCCTCCACTTT. As protein: CAWREGRNSPLHF. Combining the CDR3 with reference TRBV30 and TRBJ1-6 gives the whole variable domain SQTIHQWPATLVQPVGSPLSLECTVEGTSNPNLYWYRQAAGRGLQLLFYSVGIGQISSEVPQNLSASRPQDRQFILSSKKLLLSDSGFYLCAWREGRNSPLHFGNGTRLTVT.

This clone showed up just once. The chain has TRBV5-1 and TRBJ2-7; 10 nucleotides align to TRBD2. This CDR3 is built from 16 residues. J lost 1 base, V lost 0 bases, and 4 bases had no gene match. Germline CDR1 reads SGHRS; CDR2 reads YFSETQ. CDR3 sequence (DNA): TGCGCCAGCAGCTTGGCCGCTAGCGGGAGTTCCTACGAGCAGTACTTC. Its protein product is CASSLAASGSSYEQYF.

The count of this clone is one. The genes are TRBV7-6 and TRBJ2-1; TRBD2 matches at 11 bases. Germline-derived CDR1 and CDR2 are SGHVS and FNYEAQ. With V trimmed by 1 base and J by 4 bases, 9 bases remained unmatched. The CDR3 covers 18 residues. Here the CDR3 reads CASSLVASGRRVYNEQFF. The CDR3 DNA reads as TGTGCCAGCAGCTTAGTGGCTAGCGGGAGGAGAGTTTACAATGAGCAGTTCTTC. Using reference TRBV7-6 and TRBJ2-1 for the parts outside the CDR3, the full variable domain is GAGVSQSPRYKVTKRGQDVALRCDPISGHVSLYWYRQALGQGPEFLTYFNYEAQQDKSGLPNDRFSAERPEGSISTLTIQRTEQRDSAMYRCASSLVASGRRVYNEQFFGPGTRLTVL.

The CDR3 DNA follows: TGTGCCAGCACCCTAGGACAGGGGGGCTACACCTTC. This encodes CASTLGQGGYTF. The gene calls are TRBV6-5 and TRBJ1-2; 9 bases are a match to TRBD1. Per germline, CDR1 MNHEY and CDR2 SVGAGI. This CDR3 spans 12 amino acids. V trimming: 7 bases; J trimming: 8 bases; junction bases outside the gene matches: 5.

J is TRBJ2-7 and V is TRBV28; 8 positions match TRBD1. Germline V gives CDR1 MDHEN, CDR2 SYDVKM. The CDR3 has 14 amino acids. V lost 6 bases to trimming and J lost 5 bases; unmatched junction nucleotides: 9. The DNA for the CDR3 is TGTGCCAGCAGCCCTCATTCAGGGGGCGACGAGCAGTACTTC. It codes for CASSPHSGGDEQYF. The full variable domain, rest sourced from reference TRBV28 and TRBJ2-7, is DVKVTQSSRYLVKRTGEKVFLECVQDMDHENMFWYRQDPGLGLRLIYFSYDVKMKEKGDIPEGYSVSREKKERFSLILESASTNQTSMYLCASSPHSGGDEQYFGPGTRLTVT.

This clone was recorded only once. The chain combines TRBV28 with TRBJ1-2; D ambiguous. CDR1 and CDR2 from the germline V gene are MDHEN and SYDVKM. Deletions cut 4 bases from V and 4 bases from J, with 7 bases between. The CDR3 runs to 12 residues. The CDR3 nucleotides read TGTGCCAGCAGTTCGGGATCCTATGGCTACACCTTC. Amino acid sequence: CASSSGSYGYTF.

The rearrangement links TRBV28 to TRBJ1-2; 10 bases are shared with TRBD1. The CDR3 totals 15 residues. Germline loops: CDR1 MDHEN, CDR2 SYDVKM. After removal of 10 bases from V and 4 bases from J, the junction contained 12 bases not matched to a gene. Here the CDR3 reads CAIVERQGAGYGYTF. The CDR3 nucleotides are TGTGCCATCGTAGAGAGACAGGGGGCGGGCTATGGCTACACCTTC.

The rearrangement links TRBV5-1 to TRBJ2-5, with 7 bases aligning to TRBD1. Germline V lookup: CDR1 SGHRS, CDR2 YFSETQ. V dropped 4 bases and J dropped 5; count of bases not matched to a gene: 5. This CDR3 is built from 13 residues. The DNA of the CDR3 is TGCGCCAGCAGCACGACAGGGACGGAGACCCAGTACTTC. Translating it yields CASSTTGTETQYF.

This chain joins TRBV6-5 and TRBJ1-5; possibly TRBD1 for D (6 bases). The CDR3 contains 14 residues. The V gene's germline CDR1 is MNHEY and CDR2 SVGAGI. Trimming pared 8 bases from V and 5 bases from J, leaving 16 bases between. The CDR3 protein is CASRQGSRDQPQHF. DNA for the CDR3: TGTGCCAGCCGTCAGGGGTCGAGGGATCAGCCCCAGCATTTT.

The rearrangement uses TRBV27 and TRBJ2-4; no reliable D call. The V and J ends lost 3 bases and 1 base respectively, with 4 bases between them. The CDR3 length is 13 residues. Per the germline V gene, CDR1 is MNHEY and CDR2 is SMNVEV (reference sequence). CDR3 DNA: TGTGCCAGCAGTTTTAATGCCAAAAACATTCAGTACTTC. Amino acids: CASSFNAKNIQYF.

This chain connects TRBV2 to TRBJ2-2; D gene ambiguous. CDR1 and CDR2 from the germline V gene are SNHLY and FYNNEI. The CDR3 extends over 14 amino acids. V gave up 2 bases and J gave up 0 bases, with 4 bases separating them. CDR3 bases: TGTGCCAGCAGTGAACAGTCGAACACCGGGGAGCTGTTTTTT. Its protein is CASSEQSNTGELFF.

This clone occurred once. The gene calls are TRBV7-9 and TRBJ2-7; 11 bases map to TRBD1. V was clipped by 5 bases and J by 3 bases; unmatched bases: 12. This CDR3 region has 17 residues. Germline V CDR1 and CDR2: SEHNR, FQNEAQ (reference sequence). The CDR3 coding sequence is TGTGCCAGCAGCGCACGGACAGGGGGCCTTTCCTACTACGAGCAGTACTTC. It codes for CASSARTGGLSYYEQYF.

This clone was seen only a few times. The chain combines TRBV6-5 with TRBJ1-1, with D possibly TRBD1 on 5 matching bases. The CDR3 sequence is 13 residues long. Trimming left V 2 bases short and J 3 bases short, with 7 bases between. From germline, CDR1 is MNHEY and CDR2 SVGAGI. The CDR3 region is CASSYAGDTEAFF. The CDR3 region has the DNA TGTGCCAGCAGTTACGCGGGGGACACTGAAGCTTTCTTT.

The chain employs TRBV6-5 and TRBJ1-5, with TRBD1 as a possible D gene (5 bases). The CDR3 spans 12 residues. Germline V gives CDR1 MNHEY, CDR2 SVGAGI. V gave up 5 bases and J gave up 6 bases, with 8 bases separating them. CDR3 DNA sequence: TGTGCCAGCAGTGAAAGGGGTCAGCCCCAGCATTTT. This encodes CASSERGQPQHF.

This chain joins TRBV7-9 and TRBJ2-3; unclear D gene. This CDR3 comprises 15 residues. Germline values: CDR1 SEHNR, CDR2 FQNEAQ (reference sequence). The V and J ends lost 1 base and 2 bases respectively, with 10 bases between them. CDR3: CASSLDLVLTDTQYF. For the CDR3, the DNA is TGTGCCAGCAGCTTAGATTTGGTACTCACAGATACGCAGTATTTT.

This chain uses TRBV5-1 with TRBJ2-1; 7 bases match TRBD2. Germline lookup yields CDR1 SGHRS and CDR2 YFSETQ. V was pared by 4 bases and J by 1 base, with 8 bases of the junction left unmatched. The CDR3 is made up of 16 amino acids. The CDR3: CASSPVAGESYNEQFF. In nucleotides, the CDR3 is TGCGCCAGCAGCCCCGTGGCGGGGGAATCCTACAATGAGCAGTTCTTC.

Only a few counts were recorded for this clone. This chain joins TRBV20-1 and TRBJ2-1, with a possible D match to TRBD2 (6 bases). The CDR3 spans 11 residues. With 6 bases removed from V and 10 bases from J, the gap between germline ends came to 13 bases. CDR1 is DFQATT, CDR2 SNEGSKA, per germline (reference sequence). CDR3 nucleotide sequence: TGCAGTGCCCGTCGGGGAGGCGAGCAGTTCTTC. It specifies CSARRGGEQFF.